The T cell receptor (beta chain) described here comes from a study of early T cells in non-severe SARS-CoV-2 infection. Attachment of unique molecular identifiers to individual cDNA molecules was performed. MiXCR was run by TCRdb on the 5' RACE reads, yielding one entry per CDR3 protein. Altogether roughly 61,000 distinct CDR3 sequences are present, more than 10% being singletons, with the ten largest covering around 1.8%. This clonotype has ten or more counts. The germline V gene has CDR1 SQVTM and CDR2 ANQGSEA. This CDR3 is 13 amino acids long. V shed 7 bases and J 3 bases; nucleotides not matched to a gene: 5.

The J gene is TRBJ2-7, the V gene TRBV29-1, with 11 bases identical to TRBD2. The receptor was isolated from an adult who was a healthcare worker with PCR-confirmed SARS-CoV-2 infection or an uninfected control (not recorded which). Sequenced input: whole blood. In DNA, the CDR3 is TGCAGCGGGAGACTAGCGGGGAACTACGAGCAGTACTTC. Its protein product is CSGRLAGNYEQYF.